The entry below gives a single TCR beta chain sequence along with its context. Its specificity is unknown. Clones were read by immunoSEQ multiplex PCR, and TCRdb kept only the in-frame ones, dropping some. The sample contains about 130,000 clones, about four fifths of which appear only once. This entry belongs to a study of T cell responses to AZD1222 COVID-19 vaccine. V shed 2 bases and J 2 bases; nucleotides not matched to a gene: 5. In germline, CDR1 is MNHNS, CDR2 SASEGT. The CDR3 runs 16 residues. Study conclusions and caveats: Among those given AZD1222, only six were seropositive at baseline. Close to half of all spike-specific TCRs reportedly target regions of the variants that are unmutated. No day 14 peak samples; only post-peak repertoires were characterized.

Sequenced here: peripheral blood, sampled on day 0 of AZD1222 vaccination. The TCR was taken from an adult in good health. The chain uses TRBV6-1 and TRBJ2-1; TRBD2 aligns across 8 bases. The CDR3 region is CASSETSGGPYNEQFF. Written as DNA, the CDR3 is TGTGCCAGCAGTGAAACAAGCGGGGGACCCTACAATGAGCAGTTCTTC.